The 15 T cell receptor beta chains presented below share a single source sample, sequenced in a study of T-cell reconstitution after alpha-beta-depleted transplantation in children. Molecular barcoding with unique molecular identifiers was used for the TCRbeta library. TCRdb independently ran MiXCR on the PCR reads; one entry per CDR3 protein. The table shows approximately 800,000 distinct CDR3 sequences, with under 20% occurring only once. The starting material was PBMCs, mostly from graft donor cells, obtained 360 days after TCRalphabeta/CD19-depleted stem cell transplant. These receptors all come from a male patient under 18 who had a stem cell transplant for acute lymphoblastic leukemia, so the T cells may come from the graft donor.

This clonotype was picked up a small number of times. This chain links TRBV2 with TRBJ1-1, with D possibly TRBD1 on 5 matching bases. V gave up 3 bases and J gave up 2 bases, with 13 bases separating them. CDR1 and CDR2 (germline): SNHLY, FYNNEI. This CDR3 is built from 15 residues. Written as DNA, the CDR3 is TGTGCCAGCAGTGACAGGGCCCAAATAAACACTGAAGCTTTCTTT. This codes for CASSDRAQINTEAFF. The full variable domain, rest sourced from reference TRBV2 and TRBJ1-1, is EPEVTQTPSHQVTQMGQEVILRCVPISNHLYFYWYRQILGQKVEFLVSFYNNEISEKSEIFDDQFSVERPDGSNFTLKIRSTKLEDSAMYFCASSDRAQINTEAFFGQGTRLTVV.

This clonotype came up many times. The CDR3: CASSYRVPGELFF. CDR3 nucleotides: TGTGCCAGCAGTTACCGTGTGCCCGGGGAGCTGTTTTTT. V usage is TRBV6-5 and J usage is TRBJ2-2; no clear D. CDR1 MNHEY and CDR2 SVGAGI come from the germline V gene. The V end was cut by 2 bases, the J end by 6 bases, with 7 bases between. The CDR3 spans 13 residues.

This clonotype was recorded a few times. For the CDR3, the DNA is TGCGCCAGCAGCCCCGTACTAGCGGGAGGAGGCAATGAGCAGTTCTTC. Amino acid sequence: CASSPVLAGGGNEQFF. The rearrangement joins TRBV5-1 to TRBJ2-1, with TRBD2 matching 12 bases. With V trimmed by 4 bases and J by 6 bases, 8 bases remained unmatched. Germline CDR1 SGHRS, CDR2 YFSETQ. The CDR3 sequence is 16 residues long.

This clonotype was seen many times. The chain recombines TRBV4-1 with TRBJ2-2, with a tentative D call TRBD1 (6 bases). This CDR3 is built from 17 residues. The germline V gene encodes CDR1 MGHRA and CDR2 YSYEKL. With 4 bases removed from V and 8 bases from J, the gap between germline ends came to 23 bases. The CDR3 sequence: CASSPGNRAASLGELFF. Here the CDR3 DNA reads TGCGCCAGCAGCCCGGGGAACAGGGCCGCTAGCTTAGGGGAGCTGTTTTTT.

This clonotype was detected many times. The gene calls are TRBV5-1 and TRBJ2-7, with TRBD2 matching over 11 bases. V lost 3 bases to trimming and J lost 3 bases; unmatched junction nucleotides: 5. The V gene's germline CDR1 is SGHRS and CDR2 YFSETQ. The CDR3 loop spans 15 amino acids. For the CDR3, the DNA is TGCGCCAGCAGCTCTGGGACTAGCGGCATCTACGAGCAGTACTTC. Encoded protein: CASSSGTSGIYEQYF. Full variable domain (missing parts from reference TRBV5-1 and TRBJ2-7): KAGVTQTPRYLIKTRGQQVTLSCSPISGHRSVSWYQQTPGQGLQFLFEYFSETQRNKGNFPGRFSGRQFSNSRSEMNVSTLELGDSALYLCASSSGTSGIYEQYFGPGTRLTVT.

This clonotype came up a few times. V gene TRBV11-1 combines with J gene TRBJ2-7; TRBD1 aligns across 8 bases. This CDR3 spans 16 amino acids. The junction had 10 bases not matched to a gene; V was cut back by 6 bases and J by 0 bases. The germline CDR1 and CDR2 sequences are SGHAT and FQDESV (reference sequence). Written as DNA, the CDR3 is TGTGCCAGCAGTCGCCAGGGGGCGCTCAGCTCCTACGAGCAGTACTTC. It codes for CASSRQGALSSYEQYF.

The chain employs TRBV15 and TRBJ2-1; TRBD2 matches 9 bases. V gave up 0 bases and J gave up 6 bases; unmatched junction bases: 3. The CDR3 length is 15 residues. Germline-derived CDR1 and CDR2 are LNHNV and YYDKDF (reference sequence). DNA for the CDR3: TGTGCCACCAGCAGAGATGGCGGGAGGGCCAATGAGCAGTTCTTC. This encodes CATSRDGGRANEQFF.

The chain employs TRBV5-1 and TRBJ1-2, with D hard to call. This CDR3 has 13 amino acids. Germline V gives CDR1 SGHRS, CDR2 YFSETQ. Trimming shortened V by 0 bases and J by 5 bases, and 8 bases separated the two germline ends. In nucleotides, the CDR3 is TGCGCCAGCAGCTTGGGCTCGGGTTATGGCTACACCTTC. This translates into CASSLGSGYGYTF.

This rearrangement joins TRBV7-9 to TRBJ2-1; the D is unclear. CDR1 and CDR2 (germline): SEHNR, FQNEAQ (reference sequence). The CDR3 contains 17 residues. V dropped 5 bases and J dropped 0 bases, with 17 bases sitting between them. The CDR3 DNA sequence: TGTGCCAGCAGCACTCTGACCGACGGAGCCTCCTACAATGAGCAGTTCTTC. Translating it yields CASSTLTDGASYNEQFF.

The DNA for the CDR3 is TGTGCCAGCAGTTTGGAGGTTGTGTGGGAGACCCAGTACTTC. This codes for CASSLEVVWETQYF. J is TRBJ2-5 and V is TRBV12-3 or TRBV12-4, with D possibly being TRBD2 (5 bases). The CDR3 runs to 14 residues. The V gene lost 3 bases and the J gene lost 5 bases, with 13 bases spanning the gap.

This clonotype has only a few counts. The chain is built from TRBV6-2 or TRBV6-3 and TRBJ2-1; D is perhaps TRBD1 or TRBD2 (5 bases each). V was trimmed by 2 bases and J by 4 bases, leaving 21 bases between them. The CDR3 totals 18 residues. The germline gives CDR1 MNHEY, CDR2 SVGEGT. Here the CDR3 DNA reads TGTGCCAGCAGTTACCGACTGGGACGGTCCGACACTTACAATGAGCAGTTCTTC. Residues: CASSYRLGRSDTYNEQFF.

This clonotype has ten or more counts. The genes are TRBV20-1 and TRBJ1-5, with D unresolved. V gave up 5 bases and J gave up 2 bases, with 7 bases separating them. The CDR3 is made up of 12 amino acids. Germline values: CDR1 DFQATT, CDR2 SNEGSKA (reference sequence). The CDR3 loop is CSAQRGNQPQHF. CDR3 coding DNA: TGCAGTGCTCAGCGGGGCAATCAGCCCCAGCATTTT.

The chain couples TRBV20-1 to TRBJ2-1, with 13 bases matching TRBD2. Germline CDR1 is DFQATT and CDR2 is SNEGSKA (reference sequence). The CDR3 length is 15 residues. The ends lost 0 bases at V and 11 bases at J; junction bases unmatched: 7. The CDR3 DNA reads as TGCAGTGCTAGAGATGTGCGACTAGCGGGAGGCAAGCAGTTCTTC. Amino acid sequence: CSARDVRLAGGKQFF.

Only a few counts were recorded for this clonotype. The chain has TRBV3-1 and TRBJ2-1, with a weak D call TRBD2 (6 bases). The CDR3 contains 14 residues. Trimming stripped 4 bases from V and 5 bases from J, with 12 bases between. Germline V gene sequence: CDR1 LGHDT, CDR2 YNNKEL (reference sequence). The CDR3 loop is CASSPPPGDNEQFF. The CDR3 bases are TGTGCCAGCAGCCCTCCACCGGGGGACAATGAGCAGTTCTTC.

This clonotype was seen a few times. V gene TRBV12-3 or TRBV12-4 combines with J gene TRBJ1-1; D may be TRBD1 (6 bases). The germline V and J ends were trimmed by 6 bases and 7 bases, with 15 bases remaining between them. There are 13 residues in the CDR3. The CDR3 reads CASSLKRGNEAFF. CDR3 sequence (DNA): TGTGCCAGCAGCCTCAAAAGGGGGAATGAAGCTTTCTTT.